Shown below are 24 T cell receptor beta chains from a single sample sequenced in a study of T cells in Graves' hyperthyroidism and ophthalmopathy. The TCR beta CDR3 regions underwent amplification using RNA transcripts as the source. Initially, a first-round RT-PCR of the TCR CDR3 employed the HTBI primer set. TCRdb reanalysed the multiplex PCR reads using MiXCR and keeps one entry per CDR3 protein. The data contain 410,000 or so distinct CDR3 sequences, approximately 15% of them singletons. Input material: blood. The receptor source for this set is a man younger than 30 with Graves' ophthalmopathy.

The chain recombines TRBV4-2 with TRBJ2-3; 11 bases map to TRBD2. V shed 3 bases and J 4 bases; nucleotides not matched to a gene: 6. Germline-derived CDR1 and CDR2 are LGHNA and YNFKEQ. CDR3 length equals 16 residues. The chain's CDR3 is CASSQLAGGPADTQYF. CDR3 sequence (DNA): TGTGCCAGCAGCCAGTTAGCGGGGGGGCCGGCAGATACGCAGTATTTT.

This clonotype was picked up many times. CDR3 sequence: CASSLIGDQAAGYTF. CDR3 coding DNA: TGCGCCAGCAGCTTGATAGGTGACCAGGCTGCTGGCTACACCTTC. The chain combines TRBV5-1 with TRBJ1-2; D is uncertain. The CDR3 totals 15 residues. V was trimmed by 1 base and J by 7 bases, leaving 17 bases between them. Germline CDR1 SGHRS, CDR2 YFSETQ.

This clonotype turned up a few times. This chain connects TRBV30 to TRBJ1-1; D not resolved. The CDR3 contains 17 residues. With 0 bases removed from V and 4 bases from J, the gap between germline ends came to 21 bases. Germline V CDR1 and CDR2: GTSNPN, SVGIG (reference sequence). The CDR3 DNA follows: TGTGCCTGGAGTGTACGTTGGTCCCGAAAAGATGGCACTGAAGCTTTCTTT. As protein: CAWSVRWSRKDGTEAFF.

At least ten counts were recorded for this clonotype. V gene TRBV5-1 combines with J gene TRBJ2-3; D gene uncertain. Trimming stripped 5 bases from V and 1 base from J, with 11 bases between. Germline assignment: CDR1 SGHRS and CDR2 YFSETQ. CDR3 length: 14 amino acids. CDR3 residues: CASRHHPGTDTQYF. The CDR3 nucleotides read TGCGCCAGCAGACATCACCCTGGCACAGATACGCAGTATTTT.

Comments on this clonotype: This sequence may be a read error, since a much larger clone differs from it by one base. J is TRBJ1-5 and V is TRBV19; no firm D call. Germline lookup yields CDR1 LNHDA and CDR2 SQIVND (reference sequence). CDR3 length equals 16 residues. The V gene lost 2 bases and the J gene lost 6 bases, with 17 bases spanning the gap. Written as DNA, the CDR3 is TGTGCCAGTAGTATAAACCTCTCGGCGGGTGGTCAGCCCCAGCATTTT. It translates to CASSINLSAGGQPQHF. Full variable domain (missing parts from reference TRBV19 and TRBJ1-5): DGGITQSPKYLFRKEGQNVTLSCEQNLNHDAMYWYRQDPGQGLRLIYYSQIVNDFQKGDIAEGYSVSREKKESFPLTVTSAQKNPTAFYLCASSINLSAGGQPQHFGDGTRLSIL.

This sequence joins TRBV9 and TRBJ2-1, with 11 nucleotides matching TRBD2. The CDR3 spans 17 residues. Germline V gene sequence: CDR1 SGDLS, CDR2 YYNGEE. V lost 0 bases and J lost 5; bases outside the gene matches: 7. CDR3 nucleotides: TGTGCCAGCAGCGTAGCGGCTAGCGGGGGGTCGAACAATGAGCAGTTCTTC. Protein product: CASSVAASGGSNNEQFF.

This clonotype was observed many times. The rearrangement uses TRBV11-2 and TRBJ2-5; TRBD1 matches 9 bases. Germline assignment: CDR1 SGHAT and CDR2 FQNNGV. This CDR3 comprises 14 residues. The junction had 6 bases not matched to a gene; V was cut back by 5 bases and J by 5 bases. For the CDR3, the DNA is TGTGCCAGCAGCCAACAGGGGGCGAGGGAGACCCAGTACTTC. Protein product: CASSQQGARETQYF.

The chain combines TRBV24-1 with TRBJ1-1, with D possibly being TRBD1 (6 bases). With 5 bases removed from V and 4 bases from J, the gap between germline ends came to 13 bases. The CDR3 has 14 residues. Germline V gene sequence: CDR1 KGHDR, CDR2 SFDVKD. The CDR3 DNA reads TGTGCCACCAGTGGAGGGGGGCAGGTCACTGAAGCTTTCTTT. Its translation is CATSGGGQVTEAFF.

The rearrangement uses TRBV9 and TRBJ2-3; perhaps TRBD1 as D (6 bases). CDR1 is SGDLS, CDR2 YYNGEE, per germline. Trimming removed 4 bases from V and 0 bases from J, with 18 bases in between. The CDR3 consists of 17 residues. The CDR3 DNA follows: TGTGCCAGCAGCCCTTTGGGACACCCAGATAGCACAGATACGCAGTATTTT. Amino acids: CASSPLGHPDSTDTQYF.

This clonotype came up many times. The gene calls are TRBV11-2 and TRBJ1-3; D might be TRBD1 (6 bases). Germline values: CDR1 SGHAT, CDR2 FQNNGV. V was trimmed by 1 base and J by 3 bases, leaving 10 bases between them. This CDR3 contains 15 residues. The CDR3 is CASSLAGVLGNTIYF. The CDR3 bases are TGTGCCAGCAGCTTAGCAGGGGTCCTTGGAAACACCATATATTTT.

This clonotype came up many times. This rearrangement joins TRBV20-1 to TRBJ1-1; D gene uncertain. Germline lookup yields CDR1 DFQATT and CDR2 SNEGSKA (reference sequence). The CDR3 has 13 amino acids. The ends were cut back, 4 bases at V and 11 bases at J, with 20 bases in the middle. The CDR3 loop is CSATGSLTSLAFF. CDR3 nucleotides: TGCAGTGCTACCGGGTCTCTAACCTCCCTGGCTTTCTTT.

This clonotype was seen a few times. V and J are TRBV2 and TRBJ1-5, with D unresolved. The CDR3 has 12 residues. V lost 5 bases to trimming and J lost 6 bases, with 8 bases between them. From germline, CDR1 is SNHLY and CDR2 FYNNEI. The chain's CDR3 is CASSPSGQPQHF. The DNA for the CDR3 is TGTGCCAGCAGTCCATCGGGTCAGCCCCAGCATTTT.

The sample holds many counts of this clonotype. The rearrangement joins TRBV7-9 to TRBJ1-1; maybe TRBD1 (5 bases). CDR1 SEHNR and CDR2 FQNEAQ come from the germline V gene (reference sequence). Between the trimmed V and J ends, which lost 5 bases and 2 bases, there was a span of 27 bases. The CDR3 is 19 residues long. CDR3 nucleotide sequence: TGTGCCAGCAGCCCAAGATACCAGAGGGCAGGGAGAGGAAACACTGAAGCTTTCTTT. It yields the protein CASSPRYQRAGRGNTEAFF.

This clonotype was detected ten times or more. The chain joins TRBV11-2 to TRBJ2-3; possibly TRBD2 for D (6 bases). The V end lost 3 bases, the J end lost 2 bases, and 15 bases lay between the germline ends. Germline V gene sequence: CDR1 SGHAT, CDR2 FQNNGV. This CDR3 is 16 amino acids long. CDR3 residues: CASSFAGRINTDTQYF. The CDR3 bases are TGTGCCAGCAGCTTTGCGGGGCGGATCAACACAGATACGCAGTATTTT. Drawing the rest from reference TRBV11-2 and TRBJ2-3, the complete variable domain is EAGVAQSPRYKIIEKRQSVAFWCNPISGHATLYWYQQILGQGPKLLIQFQNNGVVDDSQLPKDRFSAERLKGVDSTLKIQPAKLEDSAVYLCASSFAGRINTDTQYFGPGTRLTVL.

This clonotype has just a few counts. J is TRBJ2-1 and V is TRBV27; 8 nucleotides match TRBD2. Germline assignment: CDR1 MNHEY and CDR2 SMNVEV (reference sequence). The CDR3 has 15 residues. V shed 5 bases, J shed 6 bases, and the junction held 9 bases outside the gene matches. The CDR3 region has the DNA TGTGCCAGCAGTCCATGGACTAGCAGACCCAATGAGCAGTTCTTC. Its protein product is CASSPWTSRPNEQFF.

There are many counts of this clonotype. The chain joins TRBV6-6 to TRBJ2-5; tentative D call: TRBD1 (6 bases). V lost 0 bases to trimming and J lost 5 bases, with 13 bases between them. The germline V gene has CDR1 MNHNY and CDR2 SVGAGI (reference sequence). The length of the CDR3 is 15 residues. CDR3 in DNA: TGTGCCAGCAGTTACTCGGGCAGGGGAGATGAGACCCAGTACTTC. Its protein product is CASSYSGRGDETQYF.

The genes are TRBV29-1 and TRBJ1-2; 8 nucleotides match TRBD1. Losses at the gene ends were 4 bases for V and 3 bases for J; bases not matched to a gene: 4. The CDR3 extends over 13 amino acids. CDR1 is SQVTM and CDR2 is ANQGSEA in the germline V gene. CDR3 in amino acids: CSVGQGQDYGYTF. The CDR3 DNA sequence: TGCAGCGTTGGACAGGGGCAGGACTATGGCTACACCTTC.

Here the CDR3 DNA reads TGTGCCAGTAGTATGGTGAGGGATTGGTATAGCAATCAGCCCCAGCATTTT. Amino acid sequence: CASSMVRDWYSNQPQHF. The chain uses TRBV19 and TRBJ1-5; unclear D gene. The length of the CDR3 is 17 residues. V lost 3 bases, J lost 0 bases, and 15 bases lay in between. CDR1 is LNHDA, CDR2 SQIVND, per germline (reference sequence).

This clonotype was counted ten times or more. J is TRBJ2-1 and V is TRBV12-3 or TRBV12-4; D remains unclear. Trimming left V 3 bases short and J 9 bases short, with 9 bases between. This CDR3 is built from 12 residues. This chain's CDR3 is CASSFSRSEQFF. The CDR3 DNA sequence: TGTGCCAGCAGTTTTTCGAGGAGTGAGCAGTTCTTC.

This rearrangement joins TRBV13 to TRBJ1-2; 9 bases match TRBD1. CDR3 length equals 16 residues. The germline gives CDR1 PRHDT, CDR2 FYEKMQ (reference sequence). The trim removed 0 bases at V and 9 bases at J, leaving 11 bases unmatched. The CDR3 bases are TGTGCCAGCAGCTTAGGCGAAGGGACAGGGTCCTCTAGCTACACCTTC. Its protein is CASSLGEGTGSSSYTF.

The V and J genes are TRBV19 and TRBJ2-7; 12 positions agree with TRBD1. There are 16 residues in the CDR3. Per germline, CDR1 LNHDA and CDR2 SQIVND (reference sequence). The junction had 3 bases not matched to a gene; V was cut back by 0 bases and J by 3 bases. CDR3: CASSIEGTGGDYEQYF. CDR3 DNA: TGTGCCAGTAGTATAGAGGGGACAGGGGGCGACTACGAGCAGTACTTC.

In its sample, this clonotype was seen many times. The genes are TRBV5-6 and TRBJ2-5; 8 bases are shared with TRBD1. This CDR3 region has 15 residues. CDR1 and CDR2 from the germline V gene are SGHDT and YYEEEE. J gave up 5 bases and V 4 bases, and 10 bases lay outside the gene matches. This chain's CDR3 is CASSRRQGRWETQYF. The CDR3 bases are TGTGCCAGCAGCCGACGACAGGGGAGGTGGGAGACCCAGTACTTC.

V usage is TRBV28 and J usage is TRBJ2-2; the D gene is possibly TRBD1 (6 bases). This CDR3 spans 15 amino acids. The germline V and J ends were trimmed by 4 bases and 2 bases, with 11 bases remaining between them. CDR1 and CDR2 from the germline V gene are MDHEN and SYDVKM. The CDR3 DNA sequence: TGTGCCAGCAGTTCTCCGGACAGTAACACCGGGGAGCTGTTTTTT. It translates to CASSSPDSNTGELFF.

The CDR3 reads CASSSLSQVPPYEQYF. CDR3 in DNA: TGTGCCAGCAGCTCCTTATCCCAGGTCCCCCCTTACGAGCAGTACTTC. J is TRBJ2-7 and V is TRBV7-9; D is ambiguous. The germline V gene encodes CDR1 SEHNR and CDR2 FQNEAQ (reference sequence). V was cut by 4 bases and J by 4 bases, with 20 bases left in between. This CDR3 is 16 amino acids long. The full variable domain, in which reference TRBV7-9 and TRBJ2-7 provide the parts outside the CDR3, is DTGVSQNPRHKITKRGQNVTFRCDPISEHNRLYWYRQTLGQGPEFLTYFQNEAQLEKSRLLSDRFSAERPKGSFSTLEIQRTEQGDSAMYLCASSSLSQVPPYEQYFGPGTRLTVT.